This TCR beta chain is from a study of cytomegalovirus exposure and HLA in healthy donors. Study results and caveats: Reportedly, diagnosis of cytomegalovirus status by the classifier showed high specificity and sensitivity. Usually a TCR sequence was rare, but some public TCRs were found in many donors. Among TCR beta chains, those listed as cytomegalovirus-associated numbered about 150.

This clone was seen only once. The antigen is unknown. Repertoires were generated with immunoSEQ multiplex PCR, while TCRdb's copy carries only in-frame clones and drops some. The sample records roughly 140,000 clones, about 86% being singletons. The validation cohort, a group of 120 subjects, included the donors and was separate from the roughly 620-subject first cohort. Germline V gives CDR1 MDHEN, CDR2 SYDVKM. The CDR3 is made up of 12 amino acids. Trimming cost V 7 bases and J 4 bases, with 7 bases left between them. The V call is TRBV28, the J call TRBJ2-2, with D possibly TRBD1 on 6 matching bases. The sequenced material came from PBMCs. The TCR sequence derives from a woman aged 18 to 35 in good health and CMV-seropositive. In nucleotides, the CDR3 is TGTGCCAGCAAAGGGGGCACCGGGGAGCTGTTTTTT. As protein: CASKGGTGELFF.